Listed below are T cell receptor beta chains from one sample, sequenced in a study of response to subunit inactivated influenza vaccine. One entry per CDR3 protein, called by TCRdb with MiXCR from the RT-PCR reads. The data contain roughly 160,000 distinct CDR3 sequences, about 11% of them seen just once; the ten biggest clones take up around 35%. Sequences were derived from CD8+ T cells sorted from PBMCs, sampled 23 to 25 months after vaccination. Receptors originate from a man between 45 and 75 years old who received an inactivated influenza vaccine. Both conserved end residues are part of each CDR3.

v_gene: TRBV9
j_gene: TRBJ2-7
len: 15
CDR3aa: CASSVGIGLGYEQYF

v_gene: TRBV7-9
j_gene: TRBJ1-3
len: 14
CDR3aa: CASSPLGSGNTIYF

v_gene: TRBV4-3
j_gene: TRBJ1-6
len: 16
CDR3aa: CASSRQGSSYNSPLHF

v_gene: TRBV4-3
j_gene: TRBJ2-1
len: 16
CDR3aa: CASSRGLAGGLGEQFF

v_gene: TRBV9
j_gene: TRBJ2-5
len: 14
CDR3aa: CASSVPDSRETQYF

v_gene: TRBV12-5
j_gene: TRBJ2-1
len: 15
CDR3aa: CASGNSGPPYNEQFF

v_gene: TRBV28
j_gene: TRBJ1-5
len: 16
CDR3aa: CASSFWAESGDGAQHF

v_gene: TRBV15
j_gene: TRBJ2-3
len: 19
CDR3aa: CATSRPLGLAGVSTDTQYF

v_gene: TRBV7-9
j_gene: TRBJ1-4
len: 16
CDR3aa: CASSPPTGGTNEKLFF

v_gene: TRBV20-1
j_gene: TRBJ2-3
len: 14
CDR3aa: CSARVATGTDTQYF

v_gene: TRBV7-2
j_gene: TRBJ1-6
len: 16
CDR3aa: CASSLVYGAGNSPLHF

v_gene: TRBV11-2
j_gene: TRBJ2-6
len: 19
CDR3aa: CASSFSVWDRLAGANVLTF

v_gene: TRBV9
j_gene: TRBJ1-1
len: 13
CDR3aa: CASSVAGGIEAFF

v_gene: TRBV28
j_gene: TRBJ2-5
len: 16
CDR3aa: CASRHVWVRGQETQYF

v_gene: TRBV11-2
j_gene: TRBJ2-3
len: 22
CDR3aa: CASSLEWVETSDSPWLTDTQYF

v_gene: TRBV20-1
j_gene: TRBJ2-1
len: 16
CDR3aa: CSARDFPGAHYNEQFF

v_gene: TRBV2
j_gene: TRBJ2-4
len: 15
CDR3aa: CASSETVLAKNIQYF